What follows are 15 T cell receptor beta chains derived from one specimen sequenced in a study of Ad26.COV2.S vaccination and SARS-CoV-2 variants. Only in-frame clones appear in the TCRdb table, and some are missing; sequencing was by immunoSEQ multiplex PCR. In the table there are more than 400,000 clones, roughly 90% of which are singletons. Noted treatment: some 20 received Ad26.COV2.S at low or high dose, single or two shots; 5 received placebo; per-sample allocation not given. Sample collection was performed on day 63 after the first vaccine or placebo injection. The specimen comprised peripheral blood, sampled in a trial of Ad26.COV2.S vaccine versus placebo. These receptors were collected from a person between 18 and 60 years old who received the Ad26.COV2.S COVID-19 vaccine or a placebo.

The chain couples TRBV7-2 to TRBJ1-1; unclear D gene. In germline, CDR1 is SGHTA, CDR2 FQGNSA. The CDR3 length is 12 residues. Trimming left V 1 base short and J 6 bases short, with 6 bases between. The CDR3 here is CASSLVLAEAFF. DNA for the CDR3: TGTGCCAGCAGCTTAGTTTTGGCTGAAGCTTTCTTT. The full variable domain, in which reference TRBV7-2 and TRBJ1-1 provide the parts outside the CDR3, is GAGVSQSPSNKVTEKGKDVELRCDPISGHTALYWYRQSLGQGLEFLIYFQGNSAPDKSGLPSDRFSAERTGGSVSTLTIQRTQQEDSAVYLCASSLVLAEAFFGQGTRLTVV.

The V gene is TRBV7-2, the J gene TRBJ2-3; 7 nucleotides match TRBD1. Germline loops: CDR1 SGHTA, CDR2 FQGNSA. The CDR3 contains 14 residues. Trimming cost V 4 bases and J 4 bases; bases outside gene matches: 5. The CDR3 coding sequence is TGTGCCAGCAGCTGGAACAGGGGCCCAGATACGCAGTATTTT. Translated: CASSWNRGPDTQYF. The entire variable domain, with the rest obtained from reference TRBV7-2 and TRBJ2-3, is as follows: GAGVSQSPSNKVTEKGKDVELRCDPISGHTALYWYRQSLGQGLEFLIYFQGNSAPDKSGLPSDRFSAERTGGSVSTLTIQRTQQEDSAVYLCASSWNRGPDTQYFGPGTRLTVL.

The genes are TRBV12-3 or TRBV12-4 and TRBJ2-2; no clear D gene. The length of the CDR3 is 12 residues. V lost 1 base and J 6 bases, leaving 3 bases between the germline ends. The CDR3 DNA reads TGTGCCAGCAGTTTAGATTCCGGGGAGCTGTTTTTT. It yields the protein CASSLDSGELFF.

V gene TRBV6-5 combines with J gene TRBJ2-3; tentatively, D is TRBD1 or TRBD2 (6 bases each). Germline V CDR1 and CDR2: MNHEY, SVGAGI. Trimming took 5 bases from V and 3 from J, leaving 12 bases between them. The CDR3 contains 14 residues. The CDR3 coding sequence is TGTGCCAGCAGTATTAGGGGGGTTACAGATACGCAGTATTTT. This encodes CASSIRGVTDTQYF.

V gene TRBV4-3 combines with J gene TRBJ2-3; D is perhaps TRBD2 (6 bases). This CDR3 has 15 amino acids. Trimming took 4 bases from V and 0 from J, leaving 11 bases between them. The germline V gene encodes CDR1 LGHNA and CDR2 YSLEER. In nucleotides, the CDR3 is TGCGCCAGCAGCCGGGGCGGGGAGAGCACAGATACGCAGTATTTT. This gives the protein CASSRGGESTDTQYF.

The V and J genes are TRBV27 and TRBJ2-1; TRBD1 might be the D (5 bases). Trimming cost V 2 bases and J 10 bases, with 18 bases left between them. The germline V gene encodes CDR1 MNHEY and CDR2 SMNVEV (reference sequence). The CDR3 spans 15 residues. CDR3 loop: CASSLVTAGLGEQFF. CDR3 coding DNA: TGTGCCAGCAGTTTAGTCACGGCAGGGCTGGGAGAGCAGTTCTTC.

The chain has TRBV11-2 and TRBJ2-5; 8 nucleotides align to TRBD2. Germline CDR1 is SGHAT and CDR2 is FQNNGV. CDR3 length: 18 amino acids. J lost 5 bases, V lost 5 bases, and 19 bases had no gene match. The CDR3 DNA sequence: TGTGCCAGCAGCCATGGGTTCGGGCGCGGGGGGAGTTTTGAGACCCAGTACTTC. As protein: CASSHGFGRGGSFETQYF.

The gene calls are TRBV7-9 and TRBJ2-5; tentatively, D is TRBD1 (6 bases). The CDR3 is 15 amino acids. CDR1 SEHNR and CDR2 FQNEAQ come from the germline V gene (reference sequence). V lost 2 bases and J lost 2, with 12 bases in between. The DNA of the CDR3 is TGTGCCAGCAGCTTACGAGGGACACCTCAAGAGACCCAGTACTTC. It is translated as CASSLRGTPQETQYF.

This rearrangement joins TRBV7-8 to TRBJ2-2, with 11 bases lining up with TRBD2. The CDR3 extends over 17 amino acids. Germline V gene data show CDR1 as SGHVS and CDR2 as FQNEAQ. V was pared by 5 bases and J by 4 bases, with 9 bases of the junction left unmatched. Here the CDR3 DNA reads TGTGCCAGCAGCCTCTTAGCGGGGGGGCCGGGCACCGGGGAGCTGTTTTTT. Translation: CASSLLAGGPGTGELFF.

The J gene is TRBJ2-5, the V gene TRBV10-3; TRBD2 aligns across 10 bases. The CDR3 contains 14 residues. Losses at the gene ends were 6 bases for V and 10 bases for J; bases not matched to a gene: 11. CDR1 and CDR2 (germline): ENHRY, SYGVKD. CDR3 amino acids: CAISGGASGGDQYF. In nucleotides, the CDR3 is TGTGCCATCAGCGGAGGTGCTAGCGGGGGAGACCAGTACTTC.

This chain connects TRBV5-8 to TRBJ1-4, with TRBD1 matching 7 bases. Looked up from germline, CDR1 is SGHTS and CDR2 is YDEGEE. The V segment lost 1 base and the J segment 0 bases; nucleotides outside the gene matches: 6. CDR3 size: 17 residues. CDR3 DNA: TGTGCCAGCAGCTTGACCACAGGGGCCTCAACTAATGAAAAACTGTTTTTT. Encoded protein: CASSLTTGASTNEKLFF.

The J gene is TRBJ2-7, the V gene TRBV3-1 (or the pseudogene TRBV3-2); 11 nucleotides line up with TRBD1. V lost 8 bases, J lost 4 bases, and 19 bases stayed unmatched. Per germline, CDR1 LGHDT and CDR2 YNNKEL (reference sequence). The CDR3 runs 18 residues. CDR3 residues: CASAQGRWTGGGGYEQYF. As DNA, the CDR3 is TGTGCCAGCGCTCAAGGCAGGTGGACAGGGGGCGGCGGATACGAGCAGTACTTC.

The V call is TRBV30, the J call TRBJ1-3, with TRBD1 matching over 7 bases. The CDR3 is 14 amino acids. V lost 4 bases to trimming and J lost 1 base; unmatched junction nucleotides: 4. Per germline, CDR1 GTSNPN and CDR2 SVGIG (reference sequence). The CDR3 DNA reads as TGTGCCTGGACGAGACAGGGATCTGGAAACACCATATATTTT. It is translated as CAWTRQGSGNTIYF. The full variable domain, in which reference TRBV30 and TRBJ1-3 provide the parts outside the CDR3, is SQTIHQWPATLVQPVGSPLSLECTVEGTSNPNLYWYRQAAGRGLQLLFYSVGIGQISSEVPQNLSASRPQDRQFILSSKKLLLSDSGFYLCAWTRQGSGNTIYFGEGSWLTVV.

The CDR3: CASSDPGQDNTGELFF. Here the CDR3 DNA reads TGCGCCAGCAGTGACCCGGGACAGGACAACACCGGGGAGCTGTTTTTT. The gene calls are TRBV10-1 and TRBJ2-2; the match to TRBD1 covers 8 bases. V trimming: 3 bases; J trimming: 2 bases; junction bases outside the gene matches: 5. From germline, CDR1 is WNHNN and CDR2 SYGVQD (reference sequence). The length of the CDR3 is 16 residues.

The chain carries TRBV29-1 and TRBJ1-2, with 7 bases aligning to TRBD1. CDR1 SQVTM and CDR2 ANQGSEA come from the germline V gene. J was trimmed by 8 bases and V by 0 bases; bases with no gene match: 6. CDR3 length: 13 amino acids. The CDR3 nucleotides are TGCAGCGTTGAAGACCAGACAGGGTTCGGCTACACCTTC. This gives the protein CSVEDQTGFGYTF.